This T cell receptor (beta chain) was profiled in a study of fetal regulatory T cell absence and autoimmunity. Study-wide results and caveats: Oligoclonal TCR enrichment in pancreas over cord blood reached over 90-fold for some clones. In IPEX syndrome, oligoclonal enrichment was read as supporting prenatal antigen-driven autoimmunity in the pancreas.

The survey-level immunoSEQ assay was used. Profiling relied on immunoSEQ multiplex PCR, and the TCRdb table lists in-frame clones only, not all of them. The data hold 85,000 to 100,000 clones, with roughly 78% observed a single time. CDR3 length equals 14 residues. V lost 5 bases to trimming and J lost 2 bases, with 12 bases between them. CDR1 is MNHEY and CDR2 is SVGAGI in the germline V gene. To note about this clone: Its antigen is currently unknown.

What was sequenced was pancreas tissue. The sequence was collected from a male donor with IPEX syndrome. J is TRBJ1-2 and V is TRBV6-5, with a weak D call TRBD1 (5 bases). This CDR3 reads CASSRGGSNYGYTF. DNA of the CDR3: TGTGCCAGCAGTCGGGGGGGATCGAACTATGGCTACACCTTC.